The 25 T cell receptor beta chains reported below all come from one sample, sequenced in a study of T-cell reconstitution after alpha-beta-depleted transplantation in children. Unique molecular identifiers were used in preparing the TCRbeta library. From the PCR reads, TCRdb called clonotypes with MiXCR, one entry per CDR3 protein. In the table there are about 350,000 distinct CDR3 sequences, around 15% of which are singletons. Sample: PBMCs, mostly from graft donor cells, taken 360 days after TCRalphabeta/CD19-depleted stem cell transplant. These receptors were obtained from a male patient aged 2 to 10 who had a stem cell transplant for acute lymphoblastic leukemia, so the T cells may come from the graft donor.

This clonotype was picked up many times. Here the CDR3 reads CSVEGGGAYLSYNEQFF. In DNA, the CDR3 is TGCAGCGTTGAAGGCGGGGGGGCTTACCTGTCCTACAATGAGCAGTTCTTC. This chain links TRBV29-1 with TRBJ2-1; 9 nucleotides line up with TRBD2. The CDR3 extends over 17 amino acids. V was pared by 1 base and J by 1 base, with 8 bases of the junction left unmatched. CDR1 and CDR2 (germline): SQVTM, ANQGSEA.

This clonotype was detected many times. This CDR3 reads CASSQDRDSVYEQYF. The CDR3 DNA is TGCGCCAGCAGCCAGGACCGGGACTCAGTCTACGAGCAGTACTTC. The chain links TRBV4-3 to TRBJ2-7, with D possibly matching TRBD2 (6 bases). The CDR3 contains 15 residues. The ends were cut back, 3 bases at V and 3 bases at J, with 15 bases in the middle. Per the germline V gene, CDR1 is LGHNA and CDR2 is YSLEER.

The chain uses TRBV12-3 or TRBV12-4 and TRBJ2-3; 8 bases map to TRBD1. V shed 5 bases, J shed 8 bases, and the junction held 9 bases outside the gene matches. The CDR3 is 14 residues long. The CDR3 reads CASSLGQGVGTQYF. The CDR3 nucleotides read TGTGCCAGCAGTCTCGGACAGGGTGTTGGTACGCAGTATTTT.

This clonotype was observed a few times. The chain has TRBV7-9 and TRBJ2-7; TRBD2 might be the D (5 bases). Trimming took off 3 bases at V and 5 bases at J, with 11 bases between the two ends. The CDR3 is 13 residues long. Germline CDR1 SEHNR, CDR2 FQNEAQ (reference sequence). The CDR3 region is CASSFGMGDEQYF. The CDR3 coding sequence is TGTGCCAGCAGCTTTGGCATGGGAGACGAGCAGTACTTC.

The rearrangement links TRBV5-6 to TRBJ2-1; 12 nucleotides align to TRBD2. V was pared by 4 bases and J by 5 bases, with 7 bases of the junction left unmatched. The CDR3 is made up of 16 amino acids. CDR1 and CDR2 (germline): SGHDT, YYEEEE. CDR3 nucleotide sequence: TGTGCCAGCAGCCGAGCGAGGACTAGCGGGAACAATGAGCAGTTCTTC. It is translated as CASSRARTSGNNEQFF. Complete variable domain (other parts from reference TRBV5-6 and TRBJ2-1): DAGVTQSPTHLIKTRGQQVTLRCSPKSGHDTVSWYQQALGQGPQFIFQYYEEEERQRGNFPDRFSGHQFPNYSSELNVNALLLGDSALYLCASSRARTSGNNEQFFGPGTRLTVL.

This CDR3 is CSVEDQGEETQYF. The CDR3 DNA reads TGCAGCGTTGAAGATCAAGGGGAAGAGACCCAGTACTTC. The J gene is TRBJ2-5, the V gene TRBV29-1, with a weak D call TRBD1 (5 bases). Germline assignment: CDR1 SQVTM and CDR2 ANQGSEA. The CDR3 extends over 13 amino acids. Trimming cost V 0 bases and J 3 bases, with 8 bases left between them.

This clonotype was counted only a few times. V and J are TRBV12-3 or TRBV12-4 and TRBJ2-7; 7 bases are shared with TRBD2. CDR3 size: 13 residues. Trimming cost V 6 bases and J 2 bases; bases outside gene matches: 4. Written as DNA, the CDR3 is TGTGCCAGCAGGGTAGCGGGTACCTACGAGCAGTACTTC. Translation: CASRVAGTYEQYF.

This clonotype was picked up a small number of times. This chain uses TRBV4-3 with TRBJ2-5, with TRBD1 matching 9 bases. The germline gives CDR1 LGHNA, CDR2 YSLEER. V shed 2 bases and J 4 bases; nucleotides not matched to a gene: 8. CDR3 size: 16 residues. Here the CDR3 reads CASSQLTTGGPETQYF. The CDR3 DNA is TGCGCCAGCAGCCAACTTACCACAGGGGGCCCAGAGACCCAGTACTTC.

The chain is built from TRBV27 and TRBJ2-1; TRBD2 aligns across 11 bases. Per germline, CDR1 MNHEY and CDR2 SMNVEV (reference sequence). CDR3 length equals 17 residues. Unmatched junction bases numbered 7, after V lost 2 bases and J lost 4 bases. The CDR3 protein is CASSLRLAGRAYNEQFF. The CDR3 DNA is TGTGCCAGCAGTTTAAGACTAGCGGGAAGGGCTTACAATGAGCAGTTCTTC.

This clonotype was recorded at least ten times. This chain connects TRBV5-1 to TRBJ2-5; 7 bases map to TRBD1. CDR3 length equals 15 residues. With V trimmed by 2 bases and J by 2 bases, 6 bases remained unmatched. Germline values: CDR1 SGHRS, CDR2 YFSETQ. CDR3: CASSFSGQPQETQYF. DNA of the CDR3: TGCGCCAGCAGCTTTTCGGGACAGCCTCAAGAGACCCAGTACTTC.

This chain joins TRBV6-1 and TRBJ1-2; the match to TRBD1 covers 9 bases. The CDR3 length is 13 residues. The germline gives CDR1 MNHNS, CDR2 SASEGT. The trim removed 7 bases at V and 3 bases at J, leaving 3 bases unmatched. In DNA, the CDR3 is TGTGCCAGCAAACGGGACAGGGACTATGGCTACACCTTC. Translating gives CASKRDRDYGYTF.

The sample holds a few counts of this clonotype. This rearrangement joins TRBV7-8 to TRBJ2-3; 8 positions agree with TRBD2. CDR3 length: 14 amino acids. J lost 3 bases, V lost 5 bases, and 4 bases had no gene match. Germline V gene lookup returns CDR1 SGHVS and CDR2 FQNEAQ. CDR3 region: CASSDSGITDTQYF. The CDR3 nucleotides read TGTGCCAGCAGCGATAGCGGGATAACAGATACGCAGTATTTT.

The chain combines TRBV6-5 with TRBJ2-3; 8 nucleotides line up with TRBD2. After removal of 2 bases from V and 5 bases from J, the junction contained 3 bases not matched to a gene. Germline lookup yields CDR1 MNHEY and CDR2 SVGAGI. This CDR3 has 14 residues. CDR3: CASSYHGREDTQYF. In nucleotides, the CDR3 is TGTGCCAGCAGTTACCACGGGAGGGAAGATACGCAGTATTTT.

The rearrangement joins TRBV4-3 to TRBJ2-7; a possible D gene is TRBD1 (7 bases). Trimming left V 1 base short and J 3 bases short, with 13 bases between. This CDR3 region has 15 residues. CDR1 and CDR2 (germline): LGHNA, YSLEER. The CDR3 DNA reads TGCGCCAGCAGCCAAGGGGGGGCAGGGGGCTACGAGCAGTACTTC. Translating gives CASSQGGAGGYEQYF.

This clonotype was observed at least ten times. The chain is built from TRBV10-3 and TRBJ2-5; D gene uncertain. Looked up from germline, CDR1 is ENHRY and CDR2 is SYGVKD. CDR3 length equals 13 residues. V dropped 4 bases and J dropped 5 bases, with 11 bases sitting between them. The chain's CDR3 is CAISAAPSETQYF. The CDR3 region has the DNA TGTGCCATCAGTGCCGCGCCCAGCGAGACCCAGTACTTC.

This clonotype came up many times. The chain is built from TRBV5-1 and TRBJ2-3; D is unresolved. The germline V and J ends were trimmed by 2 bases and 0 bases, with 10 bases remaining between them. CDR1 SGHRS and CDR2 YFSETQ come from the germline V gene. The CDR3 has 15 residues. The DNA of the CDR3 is TGCGCCAGCAGCTTACGGGCTCCTAGCACAGATACGCAGTATTTT. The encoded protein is CASSLRAPSTDTQYF.

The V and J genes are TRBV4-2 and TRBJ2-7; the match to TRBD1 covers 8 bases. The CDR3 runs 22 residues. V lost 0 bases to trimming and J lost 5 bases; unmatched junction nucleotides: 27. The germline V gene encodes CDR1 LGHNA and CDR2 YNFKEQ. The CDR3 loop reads CASSQETQGARGVPDQRDEQYF. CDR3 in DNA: TGTGCCAGCAGCCAAGAAACGCAGGGGGCGCGTGGGGTACCGGACCAAAGGGACGAGCAGTACTTC.

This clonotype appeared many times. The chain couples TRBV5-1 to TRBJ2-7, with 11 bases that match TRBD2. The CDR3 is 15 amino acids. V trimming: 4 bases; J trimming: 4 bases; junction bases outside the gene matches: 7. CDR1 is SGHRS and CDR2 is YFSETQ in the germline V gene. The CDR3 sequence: CASSSGLAGGYEQYF. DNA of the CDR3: TGCGCCAGCAGCAGTGGCCTAGCGGGAGGTTACGAGCAGTACTTC.

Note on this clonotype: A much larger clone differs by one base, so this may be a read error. In nucleotides, the CDR3 is TGCAGCGTTCGCGGGGGGGACAGGGTATCTACTGAAGCTTTCTTT. This encodes CSVRGGDRVSTEAFF. The chain is built from TRBV29-1 and TRBJ1-1; 9 nucleotides align to TRBD1. Trimming at V came to 5 bases and at J to 5 bases, leaving 12 bases not matched to a gene. This CDR3 has 15 amino acids. CDR1 is SQVTM and CDR2 is ANQGSEA in the germline V gene.

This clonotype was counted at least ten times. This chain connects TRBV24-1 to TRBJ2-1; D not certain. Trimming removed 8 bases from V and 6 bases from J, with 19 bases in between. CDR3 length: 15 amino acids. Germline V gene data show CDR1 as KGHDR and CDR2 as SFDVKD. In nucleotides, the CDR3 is TGTGCCACCACCGGTAGCAGGTTTGGCCTCAATGAGCAGTTCTTC. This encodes CATTGSRFGLNEQFF.

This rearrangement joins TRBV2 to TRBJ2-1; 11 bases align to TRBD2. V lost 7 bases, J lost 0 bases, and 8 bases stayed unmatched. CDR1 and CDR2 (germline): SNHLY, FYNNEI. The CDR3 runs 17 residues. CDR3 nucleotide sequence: TGTGCCAGCAAGAAGGGACTAGCGGAAAGCTCCTACAATGAGCAGTTCTTC. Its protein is CASKKGLAESSYNEQFF.

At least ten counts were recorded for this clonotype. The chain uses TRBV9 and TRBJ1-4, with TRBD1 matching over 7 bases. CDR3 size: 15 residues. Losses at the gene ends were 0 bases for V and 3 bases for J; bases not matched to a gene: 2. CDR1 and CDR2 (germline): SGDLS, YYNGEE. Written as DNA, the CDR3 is TGTGCCAGCAGCGTAGGGGGACAGCCTAATGAAAAACTGTTTTTT. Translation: CASSVGGQPNEKLFF.

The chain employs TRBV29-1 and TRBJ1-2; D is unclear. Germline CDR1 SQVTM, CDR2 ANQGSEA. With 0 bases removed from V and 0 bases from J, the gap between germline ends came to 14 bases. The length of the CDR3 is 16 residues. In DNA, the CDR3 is TGCAGCGTTGAAGAAACCAAGGGCAGCCCTAACTATGGCTACACCTTC. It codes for CSVEETKGSPNYGYTF.

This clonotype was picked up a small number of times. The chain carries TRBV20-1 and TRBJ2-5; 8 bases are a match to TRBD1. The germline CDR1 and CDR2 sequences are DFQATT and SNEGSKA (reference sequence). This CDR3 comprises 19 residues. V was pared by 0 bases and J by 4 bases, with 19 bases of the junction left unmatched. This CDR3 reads CSAREGQGGVIAATETQYF. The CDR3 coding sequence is TGCAGTGCTAGAGAAGGACAGGGAGGAGTTATAGCGGCTACAGAGACCCAGTACTTC.

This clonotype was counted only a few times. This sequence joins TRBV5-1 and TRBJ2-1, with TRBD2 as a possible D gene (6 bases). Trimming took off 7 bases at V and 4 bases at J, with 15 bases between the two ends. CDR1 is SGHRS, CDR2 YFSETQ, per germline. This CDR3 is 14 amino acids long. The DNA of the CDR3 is TGCGCCAGCTGCAAGGGCGGGGTATACAATGAGCAGTTCTTC. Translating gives CASCKGGVYNEQFF.